Below are 29 T cell receptor beta chains sequenced from a single sample in a study of cytomegalovirus exposure and HLA in healthy donors. 60 Vbeta and 13 Jbeta primers were used in PCR. TCRdb keeps only in-frame clones here, not all; method: immunoSEQ multiplex PCR. The data show some 180,000 clones, about 80% seen once. Sequencing was carried out using PBMCs. The receptor source for this set is a woman aged 55 to 70 in good health and CMV-seropositive.

The chain joins TRBV7-9 to TRBJ2-4; D not certain. There are 12 residues in the CDR3. Trimming shortened V by 5 bases and J by 11 bases, and 13 bases separated the two germline ends. Germline CDR1 reads SEHNR; CDR2 reads FQNEAQ (reference sequence). CDR3 region: CASSLTAPVQYF. The DNA for the CDR3 is TGTGCCAGCAGCCTCACCGCCCCAGTTCAGTACTTC.

V and J are TRBV30 and TRBJ2-1; tentatively, D is TRBD1 (6 bases). The CDR3 loop spans 13 amino acids. V was trimmed by 4 bases and J by 4 bases, leaving 11 bases between them. Germline-derived CDR1 and CDR2 are GTSNPN and SVGIG (reference sequence). The CDR3 reads CAWTRGSYNEQFF. For the CDR3, the DNA is TGTGCCTGGACGAGGGGGAGTTACAATGAGCAGTTCTTC.

CDR3 DNA: TGTGCCAGCAGTACTAGACCAAGCGAGAGTGAGACGCAGTATTTT. This translates into CASSTRPSESETQYF. The chain links TRBV6-4 to TRBJ2-3; D may be TRBD2 (5 bases). The CDR3 is 15 residues long. The V end was cut by 5 bases, the J end by 9 bases, with 21 bases between. Per germline, CDR1 MRHNA and CDR2 SNTAGT.

V gene TRBV18 combines with J gene TRBJ1-2; weak D call: TRBD1 (6 bases). Germline assignment: CDR1 KGHSH and CDR2 LQKENI. The CDR3 is made up of 15 amino acids. Deletions cut 3 bases from V and 4 bases from J, with 15 bases between. The CDR3 nucleotides read TGTGCCAGCTCACCCCCAAGGACAGATCCCTATGGCTACACCTTC. Its translation: CASSPPRTDPYGYTF.

The chain employs TRBV30 and TRBJ2-3; D may be TRBD2 (5 bases). The CDR3 has 13 residues. Trimming cost V 0 bases and J 5 bases, with 9 bases left between them. Germline-derived CDR1 and CDR2 are GTSNPN and SVGIG (reference sequence). CDR3 residues: CAWSVYEGDTQYF. The CDR3 nucleotides are TGTGCCTGGAGTGTCTATGAGGGAGATACGCAGTATTTT.

J is TRBJ1-2 and V is TRBV29-1; D is possibly TRBD1 (6 bases). The V end was cut by 8 bases, the J end by 0 bases, with 13 bases between. The CDR3 is made up of 13 amino acids. From germline, CDR1 is SQVTM and CDR2 ANQGSEA. CDR3 sequence (DNA): TGCAGCCTGGGTCAGGGGCCTAACTATGGCTACACCTTC. Translating it yields CSLGQGPNYGYTF.

V is TRBV5-1 and J is TRBJ2-3; unclear D gene. With 0 bases removed from V and 1 base from J, the gap between germline ends came to 6 bases. CDR3 length: 14 amino acids. Germline CDR1 SGHRS, CDR2 YFSETQ. Written as DNA, the CDR3 is TGCGCCAGCAGCTTGGTTACGGGCACAGATACGCAGTATTTT. Translated: CASSLVTGTDTQYF.

V and J are TRBV9 and TRBJ2-1; D might be TRBD1 (5 bases). CDR3 length: 14 amino acids. Trimming stripped 0 bases from V and 7 bases from J, with 11 bases between. From germline, CDR1 is SGDLS and CDR2 YYNGEE. This CDR3 is CASSVEGIRNEQFF. Written as DNA, the CDR3 is TGTGCCAGCAGCGTAGAGGGGATAAGGAATGAGCAGTTCTTC.

The chain carries TRBV13 and TRBJ2-7; TRBD2 aligns across 11 bases. This CDR3 is 15 amino acids long. Germline V lookup: CDR1 PRHDT, CDR2 FYEKMQ (reference sequence). Trimming removed 5 bases from V and 4 bases from J; junction bases left unmatched: 7. CDR3 region: CASSATGTSGYEQYF. For the CDR3, the DNA is TGTGCCAGCAGCGCGACCGGGACTAGCGGATACGAGCAGTACTTC.

This chain connects TRBV19 to TRBJ1-1, with 9 bases lining up with TRBD1. The junction had 5 bases not matched to a gene; V was cut back by 0 bases and J by 6 bases. Germline CDR1 is LNHDA and CDR2 is SQIVND (reference sequence). The CDR3 has 15 amino acids. DNA of the CDR3: TGTGCCAGTAGTATAGAGGGGACAGGGCAATCTGAAGCTTTCTTT. Its translation is CASSIEGTGQSEAFF.

This clone was found once. This chain connects TRBV15 to TRBJ2-3, with a possible D match to TRBD1 (6 bases). Between the trimmed V and J ends, which lost 0 bases and 1 base, there was a span of 14 bases. Germline V gives CDR1 LNHNV, CDR2 YYDKDF (reference sequence). This CDR3 region has 17 residues. CDR3 protein: CATSRDLDSLGTDTQYF. The CDR3 DNA follows: TGTGCCACCAGCAGAGATTTGGACAGTTTGGGCACAGATACGCAGTATTTT.

V is TRBV18 and J is TRBJ1-3, with a possible D match to TRBD1 (6 bases). V lost 1 base to trimming and J lost 7 bases, with 17 bases between them. The CDR3 is made up of 16 amino acids. Germline assignment: CDR1 KGHSH and CDR2 LQKENI. The DNA of the CDR3 is TGTGCCAGCTCACCACAGGGGGGGCCCCCTGACAACACCATATATTTT. Protein sequence: CASSPQGGPPDNTIYF.

The V and J genes are TRBV6-1 and TRBJ1-2, with 8 bases matching TRBD1. Trimming cost V 7 bases and J 9 bases; bases outside gene matches: 16. Germline CDR1 reads MNHNS; CDR2 reads SASEGT. CDR3 length: 15 amino acids. CDR3 residues: CASTARGLLYMSYTF. In nucleotides, the CDR3 is TGTGCCAGCACAGCCAGGGGGCTCCTCTATATGAGCTACACCTTC.

The chain recombines TRBV2 with TRBJ2-7; the match to TRBD2 covers 7 bases. The CDR3 has 14 residues. The germline gives CDR1 SNHLY, CDR2 FYNNEI. J lost 3 bases, V lost 8 bases, and 10 bases had no gene match. Here the CDR3 reads CASLGGGRDYEQYF. The CDR3 coding sequence is TGTGCCAGCCTTGGGGGGGGGAGAGACTACGAGCAGTACTTC.

CDR3 in DNA: TGTGCCAGCAGCCCCAGACAGGGTTTTACAGATACGCAGTATTTT. Amino acids: CASSPRQGFTDTQYF. The chain couples TRBV7-2 to TRBJ2-3; TRBD1 matches at 7 bases. V lost 5 bases to trimming and J lost 3 bases; unmatched junction nucleotides: 8. The CDR3 spans 15 residues. The V gene's germline CDR1 is SGHTA and CDR2 FQGNSA.

The chain couples TRBV27 to TRBJ2-5, with 13 nucleotides matching TRBD2. Germline CDR1 MNHEY, CDR2 SMNVEV (reference sequence). The junction had 1 base not matched to a gene; V was cut back by 0 bases and J by 3 bases. The CDR3 is 16 residues long. The CDR3 DNA reads as TGTGCCAGCAGTTTATCGGGGACTAGCGGGGAAGAGACCCAGTACTTC. Encoded protein: CASSLSGTSGEETQYF.

CDR3 protein: CASREPTGRDTEAFF. The CDR3 bases are TGTGCCAGCAGAGAGCCCACAGGGAGGGACACTGAAGCTTTCTTT. The rearrangement links TRBV28 to TRBJ1-1, with D perhaps TRBD1 (6 bases). The CDR3 sequence is 15 residues long. V dropped 6 bases and J dropped 3 bases, with 17 bases sitting between them. Germline CDR1 and CDR2: MDHEN and SYDVKM.

The chain uses TRBV11-1 and TRBJ1-5, with 10 nucleotides matching TRBD1. Trimming took 3 bases from V and 7 from J; bases not matched to a gene: 6. The CDR3 spans 15 residues. The germline CDR1 and CDR2 sequences are SGHAT and FQDESV (reference sequence). CDR3 in amino acids: CASSFGTGVGQPQHF. For the CDR3, the DNA is TGTGCCAGCAGCTTCGGGACAGGGGTGGGCCAGCCCCAGCATTTT.

V is TRBV4-2 and J is TRBJ1-1, with TRBD1 as a possible D gene (5 bases). CDR3 length equals 14 residues. Per the germline V gene, CDR1 is LGHNA and CDR2 is YNFKEQ. V lost 1 base and J 6 bases, leaving 12 bases between the germline ends. In nucleotides, the CDR3 is TGTGCCAGCAGCCAAGTCGGACAATCGTCTGAAGCTTTCTTT. As protein: CASSQVGQSSEAFF.

The chain joins TRBV27 to TRBJ2-7; 7 bases are shared with TRBD2. This CDR3 is built from 15 residues. The V segment lost 5 bases and the J segment 9 bases; nucleotides outside the gene matches: 16. Germline CDR1 is MNHEY and CDR2 is SMNVEV (reference sequence). The CDR3 DNA follows: TGTGCCAGCAGTCTAAAAACTAGCGACCCAGCACGGCAGTACTTC. Protein: CASSLKTSDPARQYF.

The chain uses TRBV2 and TRBJ2-7; no clear D. This CDR3 comprises 12 residues. V was shortened by 4 bases and J by 6 bases, with 10 bases between the two germline ends. Germline V gives CDR1 SNHLY, CDR2 FYNNEI. CDR3 sequence (DNA): TGTGCCAGCAGTGTATTCAGTATCGAGCAGTACTTC. This gives the protein CASSVFSIEQYF.

J is TRBJ1-3 and V is TRBV4-1; D not certain. This CDR3 is 16 amino acids long. V dropped 3 bases and J dropped 4 bases, with 16 bases sitting between them. Germline V gives CDR1 MGHRA, CDR2 YSYEKL. CDR3 DNA sequence: TGCGCCAGCAGCCACCCCGCGAGCCTTAAAGGAAACACCATATATTTT. Its protein is CASSHPASLKGNTIYF.

The CDR3 is CASSLAIWGAGNTIYF. The CDR3 nucleotides are TGTGCCAGCAGCTTAGCGATATGGGGGGCTGGAAACACCATATATTTT. The V gene is TRBV7-6, the J gene TRBJ1-3, with D maybe TRBD1 (5 bases). V was trimmed by 0 bases and J by 2 bases, leaving 11 bases between them. Per the germline V gene, CDR1 is SGHVS and CDR2 is FNYEAQ. CDR3 size: 16 residues.

CDR3: CASSPSENTEAFF. In DNA form, the CDR3 reads TGTGCCAGCTCACCATCAGAGAACACTGAAGCTTTCTTT. The chain uses TRBV18 and TRBJ1-1, with no clear D. This CDR3 contains 13 residues. The germline V and J ends were trimmed by 2 bases and 1 base, with 5 bases remaining between them. In germline, CDR1 is KGHSH, CDR2 LQKENI.

There are many counts of this clone. V usage is TRBV10-3 and J usage is TRBJ1-1; D is ambiguous. Germline CDR1 reads ENHRY; CDR2 reads SYGVKD. The CDR3 extends over 14 amino acids. The ends were cut back, 2 bases at V and 3 bases at J, with 10 bases in the middle. The CDR3 region is CAISENELYTEAFF. The CDR3 region has the DNA TGTGCCATCAGTGAGAACGAGTTATACACTGAAGCTTTCTTT.

The gene calls are TRBV27 and TRBJ2-3; unclear D gene. CDR1 and CDR2 from the germline V gene are MNHEY and SMNVEV (reference sequence). The CDR3 covers 15 residues. The V end was cut by 4 bases, the J end by 2 bases, with 13 bases between. The chain's CDR3 is CASSYRDSLTDTQYF. As DNA, the CDR3 is TGTGCCAGCAGTTACCGAGACTCTCTCACAGATACGCAGTATTTT.

This clone was detected a few times. The J gene is TRBJ2-2, the V gene TRBV9, with D possibly matching TRBD1 (5 bases). Germline V gene sequence: CDR1 SGDLS, CDR2 YYNGEE. There are 11 residues in the CDR3. V was shortened by 5 bases and J by 6 bases, with 5 bases between the two germline ends. CDR3 region: CASRGAGELFF. The DNA for the CDR3 is TGTGCCAGCAGAGGGGCCGGGGAGCTGTTTTTT.

This clone was recorded once. CDR3 amino acids: CASRSGTGFVDTQYF. The CDR3 DNA sequence: TGTGCCAGCCGTTCCGGGACAGGTTTTGTAGATACGCAGTATTTT. V gene TRBV2 combines with J gene TRBJ2-3; 8 bases are shared with TRBD1. This CDR3 is 15 amino acids long. Germline V CDR1 and CDR2: SNHLY, FYNNEI. Trimming took 8 bases from V and 5 from J; bases not matched to a gene: 12.

The rearrangement joins TRBV10-3 to TRBJ2-2, with a weak D call TRBD1 (5 bases). The CDR3 totals 14 residues. Germline V gene sequence: CDR1 ENHRY, CDR2 SYGVKD. The V end was cut by 10 bases, the J end by 0 bases, with 12 bases between. This chain's CDR3 is CANGAGTNTGELFF. As DNA, the CDR3 is TGTGCCAATGGGGCTGGGACGAACACCGGGGAGCTGTTTTTT.